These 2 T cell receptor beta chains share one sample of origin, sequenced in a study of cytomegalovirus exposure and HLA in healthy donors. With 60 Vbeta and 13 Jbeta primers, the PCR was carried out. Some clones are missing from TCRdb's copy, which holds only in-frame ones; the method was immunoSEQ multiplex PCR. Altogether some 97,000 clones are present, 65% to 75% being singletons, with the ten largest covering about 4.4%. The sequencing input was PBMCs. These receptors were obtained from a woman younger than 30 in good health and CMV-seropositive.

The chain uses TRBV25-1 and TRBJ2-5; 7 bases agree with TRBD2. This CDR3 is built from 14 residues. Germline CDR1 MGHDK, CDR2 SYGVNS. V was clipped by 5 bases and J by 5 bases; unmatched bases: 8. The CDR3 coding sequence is TGTGCCAGCAGTCCCCAAGCGGGACTTGAGACCCAGTACTTC. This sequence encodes CASSPQAGLETQYF.

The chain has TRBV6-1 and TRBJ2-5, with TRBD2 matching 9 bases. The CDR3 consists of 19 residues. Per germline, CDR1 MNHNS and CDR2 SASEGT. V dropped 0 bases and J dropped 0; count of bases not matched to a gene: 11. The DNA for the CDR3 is TGTGCCAGCAGTGAAGCTATAGCGGGAGAGGGGAGGTACCAAGAGACCCAGTACTTC. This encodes CASSEAIAGEGRYQETQYF.